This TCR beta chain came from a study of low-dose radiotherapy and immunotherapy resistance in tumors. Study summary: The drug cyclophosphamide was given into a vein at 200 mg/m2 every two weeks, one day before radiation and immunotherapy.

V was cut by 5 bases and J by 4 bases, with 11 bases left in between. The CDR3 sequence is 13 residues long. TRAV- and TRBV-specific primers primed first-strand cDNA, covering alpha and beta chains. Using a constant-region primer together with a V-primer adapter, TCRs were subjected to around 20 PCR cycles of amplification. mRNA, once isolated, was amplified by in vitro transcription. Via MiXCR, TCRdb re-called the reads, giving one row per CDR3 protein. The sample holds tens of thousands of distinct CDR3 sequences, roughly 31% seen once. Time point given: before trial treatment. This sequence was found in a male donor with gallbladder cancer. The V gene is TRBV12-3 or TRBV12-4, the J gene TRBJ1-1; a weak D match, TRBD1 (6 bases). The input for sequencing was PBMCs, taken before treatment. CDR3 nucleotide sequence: TGTGCCAGCAGTATGGACAGAGGCACTGAAGCTTTCTTT. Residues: CASSMDRGTEAFF.